These 21 T cell receptor beta chains were sequenced from one sample in a study of CD8 T cells in ankylosing spondylitis. Study conclusions and caveats: One TCR beta motif, made up of roughly 8 highly homologous variants, appeared characteristic of ankylosing spondylitis blood.

TCRdb fed the 5' RACE reads into MiXCR, producing one record per CDR3 protein. The sample lists around 490,000 distinct CDR3 sequences; under 5.5% were seen once. These TCRs are of unknown antigen specificity. The sequenced material came from blood, either unsorted or a sorted T cell fraction (not recorded which). The origin of the receptors is a male donor with ankylosing spondylitis.

This clonotype has a count of ten or more. V gene TRBV10-3 combines with J gene TRBJ2-1; D remains unclear. CDR3 length: 13 residues. Trimming took 8 bases from V and 3 from J, leaving 11 bases between them. Germline CDR1 reads ENHRY; CDR2 reads SYGVKD. As DNA, the CDR3 is TGTGCCATCGGAAAGGATATCTACAATGAGCAGTTCTTC. Protein product: CAIGKDIYNEQFF.

This clonotype was observed at least ten times. The gene calls are TRBV4-3 and TRBJ2-6; 8 nucleotides line up with TRBD1. J gave up 0 bases and V 4 bases, and 14 bases lay outside the gene matches. Germline CDR1 is LGHNA and CDR2 is YSLEER. The CDR3 totals 20 residues. The CDR3 is CASSRFLQGAISSGANVLTF. The CDR3 region has the DNA TGCGCCAGCAGCCGTTTTCTCCAGGGGGCGATAAGCTCTGGGGCCAACGTCCTGACTTTC.

In this sample, this clonotype turned up many times. The chain uses TRBV20-1 and TRBJ2-7; 7 bases align to TRBD2. CDR3 length: 12 amino acids. With V trimmed by 4 bases and J by 3 bases, 3 bases remained unmatched. Per germline, CDR1 DFQATT and CDR2 SNEGSKA (reference sequence). The CDR3 region has the DNA TGCAGTGCTACGACTAGCAGCTACGAGCAGTACTTC. It encodes CSATTSSYEQYF.

This clonotype was counted ten times or more. V is TRBV6-2 or TRBV6-3 and J is TRBJ2-1; tentative D call: TRBD2 (7 bases). This CDR3 spans 19 amino acids. V lost 2 bases and J lost 3, with 23 bases in between. Germline assignment: CDR1 MNHEY and CDR2 SVGEGT. The CDR3 DNA sequence: TGTGCCAGCAGTTACCTAGAGGCTGGGCGGGGGCGAGGCTACAATGAGCAGTTCTTC. This encodes CASSYLEAGRGRGYNEQFF.

This clonotype was detected ten times or more. The chain recombines TRBV28 with TRBJ2-3, with D hard to call. From germline, CDR1 is MDHEN and CDR2 SYDVKM. This CDR3 comprises 12 residues. Trimming took off 6 bases at V and 10 bases at J, with 14 bases between the two ends. The CDR3 coding sequence is TGTGCCAGCAGAATACCAGGCCTGGCGCAGTATTTT. Protein sequence: CASRIPGLAQYF.

The chain couples TRBV18 to TRBJ2-1; no clear D gene. This CDR3 has 11 amino acids. The ends were cut back, 5 bases at V and 9 bases at J, with 8 bases in the middle. Germline V gene lookup returns CDR1 KGHSH and CDR2 LQKENI. CDR3 protein: CASSIGLEQFF. Written as DNA, the CDR3 is TGTGCCAGCTCAATCGGCCTTGAGCAGTTCTTC.

This clonotype has a count of ten or more. The rearrangement uses TRBV4-3 and TRBJ1-5; D unclear. Trimming took 0 bases from V and 7 from J, leaving 13 bases between them. Germline CDR1 is LGHNA and CDR2 is YSLEER. The CDR3 runs 15 residues. CDR3 sequence: CASSQDFFHAQPQHF. The CDR3 DNA reads as TGCGCCAGCAGCCAAGACTTCTTCCATGCGCAGCCCCAGCATTTT.

This clonotype was seen many times. V usage is TRBV28 and J usage is TRBJ1-2; 7 bases are shared with TRBD1. V trimming: 6 bases; J trimming: 3 bases; junction bases outside the gene matches: 7. The CDR3 has 14 amino acids. Germline assignment: CDR1 MDHEN and CDR2 SYDVKM. CDR3 sequence reads: CASRETGIDYGYTF. The CDR3 DNA reads as TGTGCCAGCAGGGAGACAGGGATCGACTATGGCTACACCTTC.

This clonotype was recorded many times. This chain uses TRBV20-1 with TRBJ2-1; 8 positions match TRBD2. The J segment lost 8 bases and the V segment lost 4 bases, leaving 13 bases of the junction unmatched. The V gene's germline CDR1 is DFQATT and CDR2 SNEGSKA (reference sequence). CDR3 length: 15 residues. The CDR3 spells CSAIGAGVRSDEQFF. As DNA, the CDR3 is TGCAGTGCTATAGGAGCGGGAGTGAGGAGCGATGAGCAGTTCTTC.

This clonotype came up many times. V and J are TRBV28 and TRBJ1-4; no reliable D call. The CDR3 covers 12 residues. The germline CDR1 and CDR2 sequences are MDHEN and SYDVKM. The V gene lost 2 bases and the J gene lost 11 bases, with 9 bases spanning the gap. CDR3: CASSLGFGKLFF. DNA of the CDR3: TGTGCCAGCAGTTTAGGGTTCGGGAAACTGTTTTTT.

This clonotype was seen more than once but under ten times. The V gene is TRBV7-2, the J gene TRBJ2-1; D not resolved. Germline-derived CDR1 and CDR2 are SGHTA and FQGNSA. The V end lost 6 bases, the J end lost 8 bases, and 14 bases lay between the germline ends. The CDR3 sequence is 13 residues long. The CDR3 loop is CASSSPRLDEQFF. The CDR3 DNA follows: TGTGCCAGCAGTAGTCCTAGATTAGATGAGCAGTTCTTC.

In its sample, this clonotype was seen many times. One end of the junction fails to match germline, which may point to a read error. This chain uses TRBV10-3 with TRBJ2-7; D gene uncertain. The CDR3 is 13 amino acids. CDR1 and CDR2 (germline): ENHRY, SYGVKD. This CDR3 is CANSELGQSEQYF. The DNA for the CDR3 is TGTGCCAACAGTGAGCTGGGTCAGTCCGAGCAGTACTTC.

This clonotype has at least ten counts. The J gene is TRBJ2-3, the V gene TRBV25-1, with 8 bases identical to TRBD2. CDR3 length equals 17 residues. Losses at the gene ends were 6 bases for V and 0 bases for J; bases not matched to a gene: 11. The germline V gene encodes CDR1 MGHDK and CDR2 SYGVNS. CDR3: CASRDSIGGGSTDTQYF. Written as DNA, the CDR3 is TGTGCCAGCAGAGACTCTATCGGGGGGGGGAGCACAGATACGCAGTATTTT.

This clonotype came up many times. The CDR3 spells CASSYPRLSGGLAKNIQYF. The CDR3 bases are TGTGCCAGCAGTTACCCCCGGCTGAGCGGGGGATTAGCCAAAAACATTCAGTACTTC. The chain couples TRBV6-5 to TRBJ2-4, with 8 bases aligning to TRBD2. The CDR3 length is 19 residues. CDR1 MNHEY and CDR2 SVGAGI come from the germline V gene. The V segment lost 2 bases and the J segment 0 bases; nucleotides outside the gene matches: 12.

The genes are TRBV9 and TRBJ2-1, with TRBD2 as a possible D gene (6 bases). V was trimmed by 4 bases and J by 5 bases, leaving 19 bases between them. Germline loops: CDR1 SGDLS, CDR2 YYNGEE. The length of the CDR3 is 16 residues. The CDR3: CASSSQRRGGDNEQFF. The CDR3 nucleotides are TGTGCCAGCAGCTCCCAGCGGAGGGGAGGAGACAATGAGCAGTTCTTC.

This clonotype was recorded at least ten times. The gene calls are TRBV29-1 and TRBJ2-5; possible D gene TRBD2, 5 bases. Trimming removed 7 bases from V and 2 bases from J, with 8 bases in between. CDR3 length: 11 residues. Germline CDR1 and CDR2: SQVTM and ANQGSEA. CDR3 protein: CSGRTQETQYF. The CDR3 bases are TGCAGCGGACGGACTCAAGAGACCCAGTACTTC.

This clonotype was seen ten or more times. The chain is built from TRBV10-3 and TRBJ2-5; D possibly corresponds to TRBD1 (6 bases). In germline, CDR1 is ENHRY, CDR2 SYGVKD. The ends were cut back, 6 bases at V and 3 bases at J, with 11 bases in the middle. CDR3 length: 13 amino acids. The CDR3 is CAIRGQGKETQYF. CDR3 in DNA: TGTGCCATCAGAGGCCAGGGGAAAGAGACCCAGTACTTC.

This chain joins TRBV11-2 and TRBJ2-7; unclear D gene. Germline values: CDR1 SGHAT, CDR2 FQNNGV. V lost 2 bases and J 5 bases, leaving 7 bases between the germline ends. The CDR3 contains 12 residues. CDR3 amino acids: CASSLSRNEQYF. CDR3 in DNA: TGTGCCAGCAGCTTATCTAGAAACGAGCAGTACTTC.

This clonotype was recorded many times. The chain joins TRBV20-1 to TRBJ1-5; D unclear. The germline V and J ends were trimmed by 6 bases and 3 bases, with 9 bases remaining between them. Germline V gene sequence: CDR1 DFQATT, CDR2 SNEGSKA (reference sequence). The CDR3 sequence is 12 residues long. Here the CDR3 reads CSAQAPNQPQHF. CDR3 DNA sequence: TGCAGTGCCCAGGCGCCCAATCAGCCCCAGCATTTT.

This clonotype was seen repeatedly, ten times or more. J is TRBJ2-7 and V is TRBV12-3 or TRBV12-4, with 7 bases that match TRBD2. This CDR3 has 14 amino acids. Losses at the gene ends were 5 bases for V and 2 bases for J; bases not matched to a gene: 6. As DNA, the CDR3 is TGTGCCAGCAGTAGACCGGGACTAACCTACGAGCAGTACTTC. This encodes CASSRPGLTYEQYF.

The V and J genes are TRBV19 and TRBJ2-7; TRBD1 aligns across 10 bases. Per germline, CDR1 LNHDA and CDR2 SQIVND (reference sequence). The CDR3 contains 16 residues. Trimming took 4 bases from V and 6 from J; bases not matched to a gene: 12. CDR3 amino acids: CASSTHPGTGVREQYF. The CDR3 region has the DNA TGTGCCAGTAGTACGCACCCCGGGACAGGGGTTCGCGAGCAGTACTTC.